This entry describes one T cell receptor (beta chain). The data were obtained in a study of shared clonotypes between healthy human individuals. Method: immunoSEQ multiplex PCR; TCRdb's copy keeps in-frame clones and lacks some. The sample has about 680,000 clones; more than 70% are singletons. The V end lost 5 bases, the J end lost 1 base, and 18 bases lay between the germline ends. CDR3 size: 17 residues. The germline V gene has CDR1 SGHAT and CDR2 FQNNGV. This clonotype was sampled from a young woman in good health. The sequencing input was memory CD4+ T cells sorted from blood. Subset here: CD45RA-negative fraction. The chain employs TRBV11-2 and TRBJ1-3; D is perhaps TRBD1 (6 bases). The CDR3: CASSLSFPGASGNTIYF. CDR3 bases: TGTGCCAGCAGCCTGAGTTTTCCGGGGGCATCTGGAAACACCATATATTTT. Full variable domain (remainder filled in from reference TRBV11-2 and TRBJ1-3): EAGVAQSPRYKIIEKRQSVAFWCNPISGHATLYWYQQILGQGPKLLIQFQNNGVVDDSQLPKDRFSAERLKGVDSTLKIQPAKLEDSAVYLCASSLSFPGASGNTIYFGEGSWLTVV.